Listed below are T cell receptor beta chains from one sample, sequenced in a study of shared T cell receptors in the human thymus. The protocol was immunoSEQ multiplex PCR, while the TCRdb copy is restricted to in-frame clones and leaves out a portion. This table has approximately 580,000 clones, around three quarters appearing once. This same sample was also taken into another study, of human thymus T cells.

Input material: thymocytes. These receptors originate from a boy in the first two years of life with a congenital heart defect. CDR3s include the opening cysteine and the closing phenylalanine or tryptophan. The order of the fields is V gene, J gene, clone size, D gene, CDR3 DNA, CDR3 protein. The D gene is left open where the match is weak. For some rows the clone size is stated as once, few or many, or as a class when expanded; others skip it.

>TRBV15|TRBJ1-1|-|-
TGTGCCACCAGCAGAAGGTTGCAGGGAACTGAAGCTTTCTTT
CATSRRLQGTEAFF
>TRBV6-1|TRBJ2-2|-|-
TGTGCCAGCTCCAGTGTCGGGAGTGACACCGGGGAGCTGTTTTTT
CASSSVGSDTGELFF
>TRBV15|TRBJ2-1|-|-
TGTGCCACCAGCAGAGATCTGGGGCCCTACAATGAGCAGTTCTTC
CATSRDLGPYNEQFF
>TRBV15|TRBJ1-4|once|TRBD1
TGTGCCACCAGCAGAGTGAGAGGGGAAAGGACAGGGGGAAATGAAAAACTGTTTTTT
CATSRVRGERTGGNEKLFF
>TRBV4-2|TRBJ2-5|few|TRBD2
TGTGCCAGCAGCCAAGTTAAGGTTAGCGGGAGTAGGGAGACCCAGTACTTC
CASSQVKVSGSRETQYF
>TRBV29-1|TRBJ1-2|once|TRBD1
TGCAGCGTTCTCCTTTACAGGGGGCGCGGCTATGGCTACACCTTC
CSVLLYRGRGYGYTF
>TRBV7-9|TRBJ2-2|few|TRBD1
TGTGCCTCGCAGGGACAGGGATTCGGGGAGCTGTTTTTT
CASQGQGFGELFF
>TRBV27|TRBJ2-7|-|TRBD2
TGTGCCAGCAGTTTCCGACTAGCGGATGCTTCCTACGAGCAGTACTTC
CASSFRLADASYEQYF
>TRBV30|TRBJ1-2|few|-
TGTGCTTACTCCAGCAGGGAGGGCGGCTACACCTTC
CAYSSREGGYTF
>TRBV4-1|TRBJ2-2|-|TRBD2
TGCGCCAGCAGCCAAGGGGGGGAAGCGGGAGCCGGGGAGCTGTTTTTT
CASSQGGEAGAGELFF
>TRBV6-5|TRBJ1-5|-|TRBD1
TGTGCCAGCAGTTACTCTCAGGGGGCGAAGCCCCAGCATTTT
CASSYSQGAKPQHF
>TRBV4-3|TRBJ2-7|-|TRBD2
TGCGCCAGCAGTCAAAAGCGGGACCCCCAACTCACCAGCTCCTACGAGCAGTACTTC
CASSQKRDPQLTSSYEQYF
>TRBV27|TRBJ2-7|-|-
TGTGCCAGCCCCCCCTCCACTAGTTCTATCGGCTACGAGCAGTACTTC
CASPPSTSSIGYEQYF
>TRBV28|TRBJ1-4|-|-
TGTGCCAGCAGCAACAGGGAGGGTAATGAAAAACTGTTTTTT
CASSNREGNEKLFF
>TRBV4-3|TRBJ2-6|-|TRBD1
TGCGCCAGCATGTCCGACAGGGACAGCTCTGGGGCCAACGTCCTGACTTTC
CASMSDRDSSGANVLTF
>TRBV7-9|TRBJ2-7|once|TRBD1
TGTGCCAGCAGCCCGCTCCGACAGGGCTACGAGCAGTACTTC
CASSPLRQGYEQYF
>TRBV7-4|TRBJ2-1|few|TRBD2
TGTGCCAGCAGCTTAGAGGGACTAGCGGGAGGGAACAATGAGCAGTTCTTC
CASSLEGLAGGNNEQFF
>TRBV6-4|TRBJ1-2|once|TRBD1
TGTGCCAGCAGTGACCGGGACAGGAGTAACTATGGCTACACCTTC
CASSDRDRSNYGYTF
>TRBV29-1|TRBJ2-5|-|TRBD1
TGCAGCTACGGGGACAGAAGAGAGACCCAGTACTTC
CSYGDRRETQYF
>TRBV30|TRBJ2-7|-|TRBD2
TGTGCCTGGAGTGTCCGGACTAGCGCCTACGAGCAGTACTTC
CAWSVRTSAYEQYF
>TRBV4-3|TRBJ2-7|-|-
TGCGCCAGCAGCCAATACGGGTCCTCCTTTGTTTACGAGCAGTACTTC
CASSQYGSSFVYEQYF
>TRBV27|TRBJ2-1|-|-
TGTGCCAGCAGTTTATATGGACTCATGGCACTCAGAGAGCAGTTCTTC
CASSLYGLMALREQFF
>TRBV6-1|TRBJ2-1|-|TRBD2
TGTGCCAGCAGTGTAGCGGGGGGATACAATGAGCAGTTCTTC
CASSVAGGYNEQFF
>TRBV9|TRBJ1-2|once|TRBD1
TGTGCCAGCAGCTCGCGGACAGGAATGTTTTATGGCTACACCTTC
CASSSRTGMFYGYTF
>TRBV4-3|TRBJ2-7|-|-
TGCGCCAGCAGCCAAGATACGGGGACCTACGAGCAGTACTTC
CASSQDTGTYEQYF
>TRBV7-2|TRBJ2-1|-|-
TGTGCCAGGTTTTTTCGGGGCGGGGTCCTACTCCTCAATGAGCAGTTCTTC
CARFFRGGVLLLNEQFF
>TRBV7-8|TRBJ2-5|once|-
TGTGCCAGCAGCACTCGGGGCCAGGGGAAGGGGGAGACCCAGTACTTC
CASSTRGQGKGETQYF
>TRBV29-1|TRBJ2-2|-|-
TGCAGCGCCTCCCCCCGGGAGAGAACCGGGGAGCTGTTTTTT
CSASPRERTGELFF
>TRBV10-3|TRBJ1-2|-|TRBD1
TGTGCCATCACGGCACGGGACAGCGGTCGGGACTACACCTTC
CAITARDSGRDYTF
>TRBV30|TRBJ2-4|few|TRBD1
TGTGCCTGGAGTGAAAGGGACAGAAAAAACATTCAGTACTTC
CAWSERDRKNIQYF
>TRBV28|TRBJ1-6|once|-
TGTGCCAGCAGTTTGGGCAGTAGCTCCTATAATTCACCCCTCCACTTT
CASSLGSSSYNSPLHF
>TRBV6-1|TRBJ1-3|once|TRBD1
TGTGCCAGCAGTCGGGACAGGGGCTCTGGAAACACCATATATTTT
CASSRDRGSGNTIYF
>TRBV7-2|TRBJ1-2|-|TRBD1
TGTGCCAGCAGCTTAGGGACAGGATCCGACTATGGCTACACCTTC
CASSLGTGSDYGYTF
>TRBV7-9|TRBJ1-2|-|-
TGTGCCAGCACCGGGGGAGAATTCTATGGCTACACCTTC
CASTGGEFYGYTF
>TRBV4-3|TRBJ2-5|-|-
TGCGCCAGCAGCCAAGATGCGAGGGAAGAGACCCAGTACTTC
CASSQDAREETQYF
>TRBV19|TRBJ2-7|-|TRBD2
TGTGCCGGGTACCGACTAGCTGTACCCTACGAGCAGTACTTC
CAGYRLAVPYEQYF
>TRBV11-3|TRBJ2-2|-|TRBD1
TGTGCCAGCAGCTTAGTTTGGTTAGGACAGGGGGAGGCCGGGGAGCTGTTTTTT
CASSLVWLGQGEAGELFF
>TRBV27|TRBJ2-7|-|-
TGTGCCAGCAGTTCCTTTTCCTACGAGCAGTACTTC
CASSSFSYEQYF
>TRBV4-1|TRBJ2-7|-|TRBD2
TGCGCCAGCAGCCAAGATGACCAGCGGGAGTGGGCCTACGAGCAGTACTTC
CASSQDDQREWAYEQYF
>TRBV5-5|TRBJ1-2|-|-
TGTGCCAGCAGCTTGGCCCGGGGTTGGTATGGCTACACCTTC
CASSLARGWYGYTF